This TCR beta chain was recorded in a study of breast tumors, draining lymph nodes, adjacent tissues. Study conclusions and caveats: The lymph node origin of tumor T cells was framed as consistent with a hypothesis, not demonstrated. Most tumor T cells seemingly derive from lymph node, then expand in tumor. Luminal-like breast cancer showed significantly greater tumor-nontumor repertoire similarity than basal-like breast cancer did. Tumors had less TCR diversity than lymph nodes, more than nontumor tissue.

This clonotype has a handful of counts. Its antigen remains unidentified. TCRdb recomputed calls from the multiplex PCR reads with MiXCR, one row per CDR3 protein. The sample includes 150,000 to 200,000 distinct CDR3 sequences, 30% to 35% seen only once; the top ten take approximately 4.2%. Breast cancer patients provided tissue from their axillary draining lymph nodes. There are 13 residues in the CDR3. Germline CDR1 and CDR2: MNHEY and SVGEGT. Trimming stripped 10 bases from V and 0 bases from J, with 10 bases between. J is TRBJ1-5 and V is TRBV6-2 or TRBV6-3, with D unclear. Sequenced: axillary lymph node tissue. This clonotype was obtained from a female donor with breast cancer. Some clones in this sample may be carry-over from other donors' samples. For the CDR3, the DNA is TGTGCCACCCTCAGCGGTAGCAATCAGCCCCAGCATTTT. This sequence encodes CATLSGSNQPQHF.